Following are 20 T cell receptor beta chains from one sample sequenced in a study of shared clonotypes between healthy human individuals. Generated by immunoSEQ multiplex PCR, the TCRdb table keeps only in-frame clones and is missing some. This table holds some 1.1 million clones, 70% to 80% found once. The sequenced sample consisted of memory CD4+ T cells from PBMCs. Subset specified: CD45RA-negative fraction. The receptors were sampled from a man aged 18 to 30 in good health. Some clones in this sample may be carry-over from other donors' samples.

This clone was seen more than once but under ten times. V gene TRBV28 combines with J gene TRBJ2-7, with D uncertain. V shed 2 bases and J shed 2 bases, with 19 bases lying between them. Germline V lookup: CDR1 MDHEN, CDR2 SYDVKM. This CDR3 has 17 amino acids. The CDR3 DNA sequence: TGTGCCAGCAGTTTAAACACCTTAGGCTCAACGGCCTACGAGCAGTACTTC. It codes for CASSLNTLGSTAYEQYF.

This clone was found a few times. The chain has TRBV19 and TRBJ1-3; tentatively, D is TRBD1 (5 bases). Trimming took 3 bases from V and 2 from J, leaving 8 bases between them. Germline CDR1 is LNHDA and CDR2 is SQIVND (reference sequence). The CDR3 loop spans 14 amino acids. This CDR3 reads CASSITGPGNTIYF. CDR3 DNA sequence: TGTGCCAGTAGTATCACGGGGCCTGGAAACACCATATATTTT. Full variable domain (remainder filled in from reference TRBV19 and TRBJ1-3): DGGITQSPKYLFRKEGQNVTLSCEQNLNHDAMYWYRQDPGQGLRLIYYSQIVNDFQKGDIAEGYSVSREKKESFPLTVTSAQKNPTAFYLCASSITGPGNTIYFGEGSWLTVV.

Only one count was recorded for this clone. This chain links TRBV4-1 with TRBJ1-3; D ambiguous. Germline lookup yields CDR1 MGHRA and CDR2 YSYEKL. The CDR3 extends over 17 amino acids. V was clipped by 0 bases and J by 3 bases, with 15 bases between them. The CDR3 sequence is CASSQENRVTLGNTIYF. The CDR3 DNA follows: TGCGCCAGCAGCCAAGAAAACAGAGTAACCCTTGGAAACACCATATATTTT.

The V and J genes are TRBV7-8 and TRBJ1-2, with a tentative D call TRBD1 (5 bases). The CDR3 has 15 amino acids. The germline gives CDR1 SGHVS, CDR2 FQNEAQ. The ends were cut back, 5 bases at V and 5 bases at J, with 18 bases in the middle. In DNA, the CDR3 is TGTGCCAGCAGCGCACGTGTGGGGCCAGGGTATGGCTACACCTTC. Translation gives CASSARVGPGYGYTF. Full variable domain (missing parts from reference TRBV7-8 and TRBJ1-2): GAGVSQSPRYKVAKRGQDVALRCDPISGHVSLFWYQQALGQGPEFLTYFQNEAQLDKSGLPSDRFFAERPEGSVSTLKIQRTQQEDSAVYLCASSARVGPGYGYTFGSGTRLTVV.

This rearrangement joins TRBV4-1 to TRBJ1-2; no clear D gene. V lost 2 bases to trimming and J lost 0 bases, with 7 bases between them. The germline V gene encodes CDR1 MGHRA and CDR2 YSYEKL. CDR3 size: 14 residues. The CDR3 DNA sequence: TGCGCCAGCAGCCAACACGGGCCTAACTATGGCTACACCTTC. Protein sequence: CASSQHGPNYGYTF.

V usage is TRBV28 and J usage is TRBJ2-2, with D possibly matching TRBD1 (6 bases). Germline-derived CDR1 and CDR2 are MDHEN and SYDVKM. The CDR3 is 16 residues long. The germline V and J ends were trimmed by 6 bases and 4 bases, with 18 bases remaining between them. CDR3: CASSLARGGGTGELFF. CDR3 DNA: TGTGCCAGCAGCCTCGCTAGAGGGGGTGGCACCGGGGAGCTGTTTTTT. Complete variable domain (other parts from reference TRBV28 and TRBJ2-2): DVKVTQSSRYLVKRTGEKVFLECVQDMDHENMFWYRQDPGLGLRLIYFSYDVKMKEKGDIPEGYSVSREKKERFSLILESASTNQTSMYLCASSLARGGGTGELFFGEGSRLTVL.

The J gene is TRBJ2-7, the V gene TRBV19, with a possible D match to TRBD2 (6 bases). Germline CDR1 reads LNHDA; CDR2 reads SQIVND (reference sequence). The length of the CDR3 is 15 residues. Trimming shortened V by 2 bases and J by 3 bases, and 14 bases separated the two germline ends. The CDR3 spells CASSILASGLYEQYF. The CDR3 coding sequence is TGTGCCAGTAGTATACTAGCGAGCGGGCTCTACGAGCAGTACTTC.

Written as DNA, the CDR3 is TGTGCCATCAGTGATTGGGGTAGCGGGAGGGCCCACGAGCAGTACTTC. As protein: CAISDWGSGRAHEQYF. The chain links TRBV10-3 to TRBJ2-7, with TRBD2 matching over 11 bases. The germline V gene encodes CDR1 ENHRY and CDR2 SYGVKD. V shed 3 bases, J shed 5 bases, and the junction held 9 bases outside the gene matches. This CDR3 has 16 residues.

The chain links TRBV6-6 to TRBJ2-5, with unresolved D. From germline, CDR1 is MNHNY and CDR2 SVGAGI (reference sequence). Trimming took off 9 bases at V and 3 bases at J, with 11 bases between the two ends. The CDR3 totals 12 residues. CDR3 in DNA: TGTGCCAGTGCTAGGACGGAAGAGACCCAGTACTTC. The encoded protein is CASARTEETQYF.

As for this clone: This same CDR3 is encoded by further DNA sequences in the sample. The V call is TRBV18, the J call TRBJ2-7, with D hard to call. CDR3 length: 13 residues. The V end lost 0 bases, the J end lost 4 bases, and 7 bases lay between the germline ends. Per the germline V gene, CDR1 is KGHSH and CDR2 is LQKENI. The CDR3, as DNA: TGTGCCAGCTCACCACCGGTCGGGTACGAGCAGTACTTC. Translated: CASSPPVGYEQYF.

This clone was observed a few times. The chain employs TRBV7-9 and TRBJ1-1; 7 positions agree with TRBD1. Germline values: CDR1 SEHNR, CDR2 FQNEAQ (reference sequence). Trimming cost V 5 bases and J 1 base; bases outside gene matches: 4. The CDR3 extends over 14 amino acids. The CDR3 bases are TGTGCCAGCAGCCAGGGGGGAACGAACACTGAAGCTTTCTTT. Its protein product is CASSQGGTNTEAFF.

The V and J genes are TRBV19 and TRBJ1-1; D unresolved. V shed 6 bases and J shed 2 bases, with 10 bases lying between them. The CDR3 is 13 residues long. Germline V gene sequence: CDR1 LNHDA, CDR2 SQIVND (reference sequence). This CDR3 is CASRPQVNTEAFF. Here the CDR3 DNA reads TGTGCCAGTAGACCACAAGTCAACACTGAAGCTTTCTTT.

The V call is TRBV7-2, the J call TRBJ2-2; no clear D. Looked up from germline, CDR1 is SGHTA and CDR2 is FQGNSA. This CDR3 spans 13 amino acids. V was cut by 5 bases and J by 6 bases, with 10 bases left in between. The DNA of the CDR3 is TGTGCCAGCAGCCTTCCGAGATCCGGGGAGCTGTTTTTT. Protein: CASSLPRSGELFF.

As regards this clone: With a much larger clone just one base away, this may be a read error. CDR3 sequence (DNA): TGCAGCGCTGGGCCTAGCGGGAGTTCTGTATTGGGGCAGTTCTTC. Its translation is CSAGPSGSSVLGQFF. The chain is built from TRBV29-1 and TRBJ2-1; 10 bases map to TRBD2. The CDR3 runs to 15 residues. V lost 7 bases to trimming and J lost 12 bases; unmatched junction nucleotides: 18. Germline assignment: CDR1 SQVTM and CDR2 ANQGSEA.

This chain links TRBV2 with TRBJ1-1; D might be TRBD1 (5 bases). V was cut by 10 bases and J by 2 bases, with 14 bases left in between. CDR1 is SNHLY and CDR2 is FYNNEI in the germline V gene. The CDR3 runs to 13 residues. The CDR3 is CAIFRDRNTEAFF. CDR3 nucleotides: TGTGCCATCTTCCGGGACCGTAACACTGAAGCTTTCTTT.

The chain links TRBV6-5 to TRBJ2-2; tentative D call: TRBD1 (6 bases). The germline V gene encodes CDR1 MNHEY and CDR2 SVGAGI. Trimming took off 5 bases at V and 4 bases at J, with 14 bases between the two ends. CDR3 length: 15 residues. The CDR3 DNA sequence: TGTGCCAGCAGTCGGACAGTCTCGAGCACCGGGGAGCTGTTTTTT. Translated: CASSRTVSSTGELFF.

The V gene is TRBV2, the J gene TRBJ2-7, with TRBD2 as a possible D gene (5 bases). V lost 1 base, J lost 3 bases, and 7 bases lay in between. Germline values: CDR1 SNHLY, CDR2 FYNNEI. The CDR3 loop spans 13 amino acids. The CDR3 DNA sequence: TGTGCCAGCAGTGAAGGGACTGTCTACGAGCAGTACTTC. It encodes CASSEGTVYEQYF.

The chain employs TRBV2 and TRBJ2-7; TRBD1 matches at 7 bases. The length of the CDR3 is 14 residues. V lost 6 bases, J lost 2 bases, and 7 bases stayed unmatched. Germline V gives CDR1 SNHLY, CDR2 FYNNEI. The CDR3 nucleotides are TGTGCCAGCAGACCTCCCGGGACAGCCTACGAGCAGTACTTC. Protein: CASRPPGTAYEQYF.

This chain uses TRBV30 with TRBJ1-1; D is ambiguous. Trimming took off 4 bases at V and 3 bases at J, with 12 bases between the two ends. The CDR3 is made up of 13 amino acids. The V gene's germline CDR1 is GTSNPN and CDR2 SVGIG (reference sequence). The CDR3 spells CAWKSGFYTEAFF. Here the CDR3 DNA reads TGTGCCTGGAAATCGGGGTTTTACACTGAAGCTTTCTTT.

The rearrangement joins TRBV5-1 to TRBJ1-2, with 11 bases fitting TRBD1. The germline V gene has CDR1 SGHRS and CDR2 YFSETQ. The CDR3 totals 15 residues. The V and J ends lost 5 bases and 5 bases, in that order; junction bases with no gene match: 8. The DNA for the CDR3 is TGCGCCAGCAGGATTATGGGACAGGGGGTTTATGGCTACACCTTC. This sequence encodes CASRIMGQGVYGYTF.